The 20 T cell receptor beta chains given below trace back to one sample, sequenced in a study of beta chain features in type 1 diabetes. Reverse transcribing all isolated RNA meant expressed TCRB transcripts were sequenced. Measured with immunoSEQ multiplex PCR; TCRdb has only the in-frame clones, and not every one. The repertoire includes about 230,000 clones, around 10% of them detected once, and 0.03% to 0.035% sits in the top ten. The sample was naive CD4+ T cells from blood. These receptors all stem from a woman aged 18-29 years in good health.

J is TRBJ1-1 and V is TRBV6-1; 7 bases fit TRBD1. Germline trimming cut 8 bases from V and 5 bases from J; bases unmatched to any gene: 8. The V gene's germline CDR1 is MNHNS and CDR2 SASEGT. CDR3 size: 13 residues. The CDR3 sequence is CASSTGLLTEAFF. CDR3 nucleotides: TGTGCCAGCTCGACAGGGCTATTGACTGAAGCTTTCTTT.

This clone has just a few counts. V gene TRBV19 combines with J gene TRBJ1-1; D is undetermined. Germline V gene sequence: CDR1 LNHDA, CDR2 SQIVND (reference sequence). With 1 base removed from V and 8 bases from J, the gap between germline ends came to 17 bases. This CDR3 has 15 residues. CDR3 amino acids: CASSIVARKRAEAFF. CDR3 nucleotide sequence: TGTGCCAGTAGTATAGTGGCCAGGAAGAGGGCAGAAGCTTTCTTT.

The chain combines TRBV30 with TRBJ2-2, with D possibly being TRBD2 (5 bases). Germline CDR1 is GTSNPN and CDR2 is SVGIG (reference sequence). The CDR3 sequence is 14 residues long. V gave up 3 bases and J gave up 4 bases, with 12 bases separating them. CDR3 nucleotide sequence: TGTGCCTGGAGGGAGGCTTGGTTCACCGGGGAGCTGTTTTTT. Amino acids: CAWREAWFTGELFF.

The J gene is TRBJ2-5, the V gene TRBV6-1, with TRBD2 as a possible D gene (5 bases). The length of the CDR3 is 14 residues. The germline V and J ends were trimmed by 2 bases and 7 bases, with 14 bases remaining between them. The germline V gene has CDR1 MNHNS and CDR2 SASEGT. CDR3: CASSEKAGWGTQYF. The CDR3 bases are TGTGCCAGCAGTGAAAAGGCGGGTTGGGGGACCCAGTACTTC.

This clone came up a few times. The chain has TRBV30 and TRBJ1-1; D not resolved. V was cut by 5 bases and J by 1 base, with 11 bases left in between. Germline V gene data show CDR1 as GTSNPN and CDR2 as SVGIG (reference sequence). The CDR3 covers 13 residues. The CDR3: CAWYGLGNTEAFF. CDR3 DNA sequence: TGTGCCTGGTACGGTCTTGGGAACACTGAAGCTTTCTTT.

This clone was recorded a few times. The CDR3 does not end in the conserved phenylalanine or tryptophan, so this is likely a read error. The limits of the CDR3 on the DNA are not certain, so only TCRdb's listed CDR3 is given. The chain combines TRBV30 with TRBJ1-2; the table's D gene call, TRBD1, was not cross checked with the DNA. From germline, CDR1 is GTSNPN and CDR2 SVGIG (reference sequence). The CDR3 length equals 13 residues, ends included. CDR3 sequence: CAWSDGDRGPGFR.

This chain uses TRBV6-1 with TRBJ1-2; TRBD1 matches at 8 bases. The CDR3 consists of 13 residues. In germline, CDR1 is MNHNS, CDR2 SASEGT. V shed 6 bases, J shed 4 bases, and the junction held 4 bases outside the gene matches. CDR3 nucleotides: TGTGCCAGCAGCTCGGACAGGGCCTATGGCTACACCTTC. Protein product: CASSSDRAYGYTF.

In this sample, this clone turned up a few times. CDR3 sequence (DNA): TGTGCCATCAGGGCCGGGACTACCCAAGAGACCCAGTACTTC. Residues: CAIRAGTTQETQYF. The genes are TRBV10-3 and TRBJ2-5; TRBD2 matches at 7 bases. With 6 bases clipped from V and 1 base from J, the junction kept 5 bases outside the gene matches. This CDR3 is 14 amino acids long. The germline gives CDR1 ENHRY, CDR2 SYGVKD.

The chain joins TRBV2 to TRBJ2-1, with TRBD2 identical over 9 bases. Looked up from germline, CDR1 is SNHLY and CDR2 is FYNNEI. This CDR3 contains 17 residues. With 6 bases clipped from V and 4 bases from J, the junction kept 13 bases outside the gene matches. The CDR3 sequence is CASSERASGMIYNEQFF. CDR3 in DNA: TGTGCCAGCAGCGAGAGGGCTAGCGGGATGATTTACAATGAGCAGTTCTTC.

There are a few counts of this clone. The rearrangement uses TRBV7-3 and TRBJ2-2; 9 bases are shared with TRBD1. Germline loops: CDR1 SGHTA, CDR2 FQGTGA. V lost 7 bases and J lost 6; bases outside the gene matches: 18. The CDR3 loop spans 18 amino acids. DNA for the CDR3: TGTGCCAGCACTAAAGGTGTTGGACAGGGGACGTTCGCCGGGGAGCTGTTTTTT. Protein sequence: CASTKGVGQGTFAGELFF.

The rearrangement uses TRBV5-6 and TRBJ2-7; D perhaps matches TRBD2 (5 bases). CDR1 and CDR2 (germline): SGHDT, YYEEEE. This CDR3 is built from 12 residues. The V end lost 4 bases, the J end lost 6 bases, and 11 bases lay between the germline ends. CDR3 sequence (DNA): TGTGCCAGCAGCCCGATGGGGAGCGAGCAGTACTTC. It specifies CASSPMGSEQYF. Looking up the rest from reference TRBV5-6 and TRBJ2-7 gives the full variable domain: DAGVTQSPTHLIKTRGQQVTLRCSPKSGHDTVSWYQQALGQGPQFIFQYYEEEERQRGNFPDRFSGHQFPNYSSELNVNALLLGDSALYLCASSPMGSEQYFGPGTRLTVT.

This CDR3 reads CASSIGQENTEAFF. The CDR3 DNA reads TGTGCCAGCAGCATAGGACAGGAGAACACTGAAGCTTTCTTT. V and J are TRBV7-9 and TRBJ1-1; 7 bases map to TRBD1. Germline trimming cut 5 bases from V and 1 base from J; bases unmatched to any gene: 4. The CDR3 sequence is 14 residues long. The germline gives CDR1 SEHNR, CDR2 FQNEAQ (reference sequence).

This sequence joins TRBV2 and TRBJ2-5, with 7 positions matching TRBD1. The CDR3 is 16 amino acids. V shed 5 bases, J shed 5 bases, and the junction held 14 bases outside the gene matches. Germline V gives CDR1 SNHLY, CDR2 FYNNEI. This chain's CDR3 is CASSRTRQGIRETQYF. CDR3 nucleotide sequence: TGTGCCAGCAGTAGGACTCGACAGGGTATAAGGGAGACCCAGTACTTC.

The V and J genes are TRBV23-1 and TRBJ1-2, with 7 bases matching TRBD1. TRBV23-1 is an open reading frame whose function is uncertain. CDR3 length: 15 amino acids. The junction had 9 bases not matched to a gene; V was cut back by 0 bases and J by 8 bases. The CDR3 region is CASSQSHRGAVGYTF. The DNA of the CDR3 is TGCGCCAGCAGTCAATCGCACAGGGGCGCCGTAGGCTACACCTTC.

J is TRBJ2-7 and V is TRBV6-5; TRBD1 aligns across 7 bases. Unmatched junction bases numbered 7, after V lost 5 bases and J lost 0 bases. The germline gives CDR1 MNHEY, CDR2 SVGAGI. The CDR3 is 15 amino acids. CDR3 DNA: TGTGCCAGCAGTACTCGACAGGGAGCCTCCTACGAGCAGTACTTC. Residues: CASSTRQGASYEQYF.

This clone was detected only a few times. V usage is TRBV19 and J usage is TRBJ1-4; no reliable D call. Germline V lookup: CDR1 LNHDA, CDR2 SQIVND (reference sequence). Trimming cost V 3 bases and J 13 bases, with 12 bases left between them. This CDR3 has 12 residues. The CDR3 sequence is CASSIWADVLFF. The CDR3, as DNA: TGTGCCAGTAGTATTTGGGCTGACGTACTGTTTTTT.

The chain couples TRBV2 to TRBJ1-5; D is uncertain. Trimming removed 10 bases at V and 5 bases at J, with 18 bases between. Germline V gives CDR1 SNHLY, CDR2 FYNNEI. There are 14 residues in the CDR3. The CDR3 spells CATGMTVADQPQHF. The CDR3 DNA sequence: TGTGCCACCGGCATGACGGTGGCGGATCAGCCCCAGCATTTT. Together with reference TRBV2 and TRBJ1-5, the CDR3 gives the full variable domain: EPEVTQTPSHQVTQMGQEVILRCVPISNHLYFYWYRQILGQKVEFLVSFYNNEISEKSEIFDDQFSVERPDGSNFTLKIRSTKLEDSAMYFCATGMTVADQPQHFGDGTRLSIL.

In this sample, this clone turned up a few times. This chain uses TRBV30 with TRBJ1-2; possibly TRBD1 for D (5 bases). CDR3 length equals 13 residues. Germline values: CDR1 GTSNPN, CDR2 SVGIG (reference sequence). Between the trimmed V and J ends, which lost 3 bases and 4 bases, there was a span of 12 bases. CDR3: CAWSSGARYGYTF. In nucleotides, the CDR3 is TGTGCCTGGAGCAGTGGGGCCCGCTATGGCTACACCTTC.

This clone has just a few counts. CDR3 DNA: TGTGCCAGCAGTTACTCGTCAAGCGGGAGCTACGAGCAGTACTTC. Translating it yields CASSYSSSGSYEQYF. The V gene is TRBV6-6, the J gene TRBJ2-7; 8 bases are shared with TRBD2. Germline CDR1 MNHNY, CDR2 SVGAGI (reference sequence). V lost 0 bases to trimming and J lost 3 bases; unmatched junction nucleotides: 4. The CDR3 covers 15 residues.

This clone was recorded a few times. The chain links TRBV7-8 to TRBJ2-3; D not resolved. The CDR3 runs to 11 residues. V gave up 8 bases and J gave up 5 bases, with 8 bases separating them. Germline CDR1 reads SGHVS; CDR2 reads FQNEAQ. The CDR3 loop reads CASSTLDTQYF. The CDR3, as DNA: TGTGCCAGCTCGACTCTAGATACGCAGTATTTT.